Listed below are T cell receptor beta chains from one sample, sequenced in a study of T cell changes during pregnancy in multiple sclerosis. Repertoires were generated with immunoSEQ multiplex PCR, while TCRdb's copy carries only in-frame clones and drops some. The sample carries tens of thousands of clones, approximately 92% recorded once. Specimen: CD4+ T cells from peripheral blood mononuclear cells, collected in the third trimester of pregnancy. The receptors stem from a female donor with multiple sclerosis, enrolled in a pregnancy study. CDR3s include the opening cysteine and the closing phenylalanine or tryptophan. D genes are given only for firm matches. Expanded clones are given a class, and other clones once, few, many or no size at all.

DNA: TGCAGTGCTAGACCCAGCTACGAGCAGTACTTC
CDR3: CSARPSYEQYF
size: few
D: -
length: 11
J: TRBJ2-7
V: TRBV20-1

DNA: TGTGCCAGCCCGGGGGGGCAAGGAAACACCATATATTTT
CDR3: CASPGGQGNTIYF
size: -
D: -
length: 13
J: TRBJ1-3
V: TRBV9

DNA: TGTGCCAGCAGCCTCGGGGCGGGGACTCACTCTGGAAACACCATATATTTT
CDR3: CASSLGAGTHSGNTIYF
size: -
D: -
length: 17
J: TRBJ1-3
V: TRBV7-6

DNA: TGTGCCAGCAGCTTAGTTGGTGGCCGGGATTACGAGCAGTACTTC
CDR3: CASSLVGGRDYEQYF
size: -
D: -
length: 15
J: TRBJ2-7
V: TRBV7-2

DNA: TGTGCCAGCAGCCAGGATAGGGGACTAGCGGGGATTGGAACTAGCACAGATACGCAGTATTTT
CDR3: CASSQDRGLAGIGTSTDTQYF
size: -
D: TRBD2
length: 21
J: TRBJ2-3
V: TRBV4-2

DNA: TGTGCCAGCAGCTCACAGGCAACTGGAAACACCATATATTTT
CDR3: CASSSQATGNTIYF
size: -
D: -
length: 14
J: TRBJ1-3
V: TRBV5-4

DNA: TGTGCCAGCAGCCCAGTTGGGGGGTCTGGGGCCAACGTCCTGACTTTC
CDR3: CASSPVGGSGANVLTF
size: once
D: -
length: 16
J: TRBJ2-6
V: TRBV11-3

DNA: TGTGCCAGCATCCCCAGGGTAGGGGAAAAACTGTTTTTT
CDR3: CASIPRVGEKLFF
size: once
D: -
length: 13
J: TRBJ1-4
V: TRBV7-9

DNA: TGTGCCAGCAGCGCATATCGGGGGACTGAAGCTTTCTTT
CDR3: CASSAYRGTEAFF
size: -
D: -
length: 13
J: TRBJ1-1
V: TRBV11-2

DNA: TGTGCCAGCAGCCGAGACCAGGTCGGGACCCAGTACTTC
CDR3: CASSRDQVGTQYF
size: -
D: -
length: 13
J: TRBJ2-5
V: TRBV6-1

DNA: TGTGCCAGTAGTATAAAGGGAGGAGATACGCAGTATTTT
CDR3: CASSIKGGDTQYF
size: -
D: -
length: 13
J: TRBJ2-3
V: TRBV19

DNA: TGTGCCAGCAGTTATGGACAGGGGGCATCCTTT
CDR3: CASSYGQGASF
size: -
D: TRBD1
length: 11
J: TRBJ1-6
V: TRBV27

DNA: TGCGCCAGCAGCCAAGATCTGGGCAGCTACAATGAGCAGTTCTTC
CDR3: CASSQDLGSYNEQFF
size: -
D: -
length: 15
J: TRBJ2-1
V: TRBV4-3

DNA: TGTGCCAGCTCACCACTCGCGGGTCAGGCCTCCTCCGAGCAGTACTTC
CDR3: CASSPLAGQASSEQYF
size: -
D: -
length: 16
J: TRBJ2-7
V: TRBV18

DNA: TGCGCCAGCAGCCAAGACACGCCGGGGGGGCCGGGTACGCAGTATTTT
CDR3: CASSQDTPGGPGTQYF
size: -
D: TRBD2
length: 16
J: TRBJ2-3
V: TRBV4-1

DNA: TGTGCCAGCAGCTTAGCGGTCCTAGCGGGGGCCACTCATACGCAGTATTTT
CDR3: CASSLAVLAGATHTQYF
size: -
D: TRBD2
length: 17
J: TRBJ2-3
V: TRBV7-6

DNA: TGTGCCAGTAGTGACAGGGGGGATTATAATGAAAAACTGTTTTTT
CDR3: CASSDRGDYNEKLFF
size: -
D: TRBD1
length: 15
J: TRBJ1-4
V: TRBV19

DNA: TGTGCCAGCAGCTCTAGCGGGGGGGGCTCCTACAATGAGCAGTTCTTC
CDR3: CASSSSGGGSYNEQFF
size: -
D: TRBD2
length: 16
J: TRBJ2-1
V: TRBV7-2

DNA: TGTGCCAGCAGCGCTACCGATTACGAGCAGTACTTC
CDR3: CASSATDYEQYF
size: -
D: -
length: 12
J: TRBJ2-7
V: TRBV11-2

DNA: TGTGCCAGCAGCTTGCCTGGGAGTAGTGAAAAACTGTTTTTT
CDR3: CASSLPGSSEKLFF
size: once
D: -
length: 14
J: TRBJ1-4
V: TRBV5-6

DNA: TGTGCCAGCAGCTTAGTTTCAAACACCGGGGAGCTGTTTTTT
CDR3: CASSLVSNTGELFF
size: -
D: -
length: 14
J: TRBJ2-2
V: TRBV7-2

DNA: TGTGCCAGCAGTTGGACGGGACTTGGGACTGAAGCTTTCTTT
CDR3: CASSWTGLGTEAFF
size: -
D: -
length: 14
J: TRBJ1-1
V: TRBV27

DNA: TGCGCCAGCAGCGCCGACAGGGGGCCATTAGAGACCCAGTACTTC
CDR3: CASSADRGPLETQYF
size: once
D: TRBD1
length: 15
J: TRBJ2-5
V: TRBV10-1

DNA: TGCGCCAGCAGCCAAGATAACTGGGGCAACTATGGCTACACCTTC
CDR3: CASSQDNWGNYGYTF
size: -
D: -
length: 15
J: TRBJ1-2
V: TRBV4-3

DNA: TGTGCCAGCAGCCCGGGACAGACGAACACTGAAGCTTTCTTT
CDR3: CASSPGQTNTEAFF
size: -
D: TRBD1
length: 14
J: TRBJ1-1
V: TRBV6-5

DNA: TGTGCCAGCAGCGCCCGGGGGGAGGTAGGGACCCAGTACTTC
CDR3: CASSARGEVGTQYF
size: -
D: TRBD2
length: 14
J: TRBJ2-5
V: TRBV7-2

DNA: TGTGCCAGCAGACGATCAGGGGCTTCCTATAGCACAGATACGCAGTATTTT
CDR3: CASRRSGASYSTDTQYF
size: -
D: -
length: 17
J: TRBJ2-3
V: TRBV27

DNA: TGTGCCAGCTCACCGGCTCAGGCAGAAGGCTACACCTTC
CDR3: CASSPAQAEGYTF
size: -
D: -
length: 13
J: TRBJ1-2
V: TRBV18

DNA: TGTGCCAGCAGCCAAGGGCAGCGTAATGAAAAACTGTTTTTT
CDR3: CASSQGQRNEKLFF
size: -
D: -
length: 14
J: TRBJ1-4
V: TRBV4-2

DNA: TGTGCCAGCAGCGCGCCGGGACAGGGAAGGACTGAAGCTTTCTTT
CDR3: CASSAPGQGRTEAFF
size: -
D: TRBD1
length: 15
J: TRBJ1-1
V: TRBV9

DNA: TGTGCCAGCAGTCAAGACAGCAACTCTGGAAACACCATATATTTT
CDR3: CASSQDSNSGNTIYF
size: -
D: -
length: 15
J: TRBJ1-3
V: TRBV6-5

DNA: TGTGCCAGCAGCTTAGGGGGACAGGTACAGCCCCAGCATTTT
CDR3: CASSLGGQVQPQHF
size: -
D: TRBD1
length: 14
J: TRBJ1-5
V: TRBV7-9

DNA: TGTGCCAGCAGCTCGGCGGGCACTGAAGCTTTCTTT
CDR3: CASSSAGTEAFF
size: -
D: -
length: 12
J: TRBJ1-1
V: TRBV9

DNA: TGTGCCAGCAGCTTAGAATATGGTGTCGGTGCCTTTATGAACACTGAAGCTTTCTTT
CDR3: CASSLEYGVGAFMNTEAFF
size: -
D: -
length: 19
J: TRBJ1-1
V: TRBV5-8

DNA: TGTGCCAGCAGTTACTCGAACCTGGCGAACACTGAAGCTTTCTTT
CDR3: CASSYSNLANTEAFF
size: -
D: -
length: 15
J: TRBJ1-1
V: TRBV6-5

DNA: TGCGCCAGCAGCCAAGGGACAGGACCCGGCGGTGGAGAGACCCAGTACTTC
CDR3: CASSQGTGPGGGETQYF
size: -
D: TRBD1
length: 17
J: TRBJ2-5
V: TRBV4-3

DNA: TGTGCCAGTAGCCTTACCTCGACAGGGGCACCCACAGATACGCAGTATTTT
CDR3: CASSLTSTGAPTDTQYF
size: once
D: TRBD1
length: 17
J: TRBJ2-3
V: TRBV19

DNA: TGCGCCAGCAGCTTCAGGGAGGGCACTGAAGCTTTCTTT
CDR3: CASSFREGTEAFF
size: -
D: -
length: 13
J: TRBJ1-1
V: TRBV5-1

DNA: TGTGCCAGCAGCTTAAATCCAGGGGGCTCTGGAAACACCATATATTTT
CDR3: CASSLNPGGSGNTIYF
size: -
D: TRBD1
length: 16
J: TRBJ1-3
V: TRBV7-2

DNA: TGCGCCAGCAGTGATCAACAACCCGGCGGGTGGTTTGGCTACACCTTC
CDR3: CASSDQQPGGWFGYTF
size: -
D: -
length: 16
J: TRBJ1-2
V: TRBV10-1

DNA: TGTGCCAGCAGCTTAGGGGGGGACGCCTATGGCTACACCTTC
CDR3: CASSLGGDAYGYTF
size: -
D: -
length: 14
J: TRBJ1-2
V: TRBV7-8

DNA: TGCGCCAGCAGCCCAAAGAGGGTGGGACTAGCAGAGACCCAGTACTTC
CDR3: CASSPKRVGLAETQYF
size: -
D: TRBD2
length: 16
J: TRBJ2-5
V: TRBV5-1

DNA: TGTGCCAGTAGTATTCGGGGGGGTGAGCAGTTCTTC
CDR3: CASSIRGGEQFF
size: -
D: TRBD2
length: 12
J: TRBJ2-1
V: TRBV19

DNA: TGCGCCAGCAGCTTGCCGCGGGGGAACTACAATGAGCAGTTCTTC
CDR3: CASSLPRGNYNEQFF
size: -
D: TRBD2
length: 15
J: TRBJ2-1
V: TRBV5-1